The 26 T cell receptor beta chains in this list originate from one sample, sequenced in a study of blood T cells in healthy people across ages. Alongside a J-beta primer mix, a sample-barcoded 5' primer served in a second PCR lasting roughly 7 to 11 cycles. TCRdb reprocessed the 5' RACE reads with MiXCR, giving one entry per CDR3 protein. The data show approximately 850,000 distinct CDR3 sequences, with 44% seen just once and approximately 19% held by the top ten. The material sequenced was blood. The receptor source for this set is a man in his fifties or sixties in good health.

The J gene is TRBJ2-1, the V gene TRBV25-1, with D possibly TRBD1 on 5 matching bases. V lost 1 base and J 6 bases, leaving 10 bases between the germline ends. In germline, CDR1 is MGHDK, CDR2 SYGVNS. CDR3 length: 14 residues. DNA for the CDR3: TGTGCCAGCAGTGAATCCAGGGCTCGCAATGAGCAGTTCTTC. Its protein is CASSESRARNEQFF.

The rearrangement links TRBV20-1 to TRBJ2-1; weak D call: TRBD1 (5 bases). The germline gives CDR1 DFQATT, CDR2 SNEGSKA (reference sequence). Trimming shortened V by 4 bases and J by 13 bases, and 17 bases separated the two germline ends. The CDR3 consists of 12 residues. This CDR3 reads CSANRNKETQFF. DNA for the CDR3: TGCAGTGCTAACAGGAATAAAGAGACCCAGTTCTTC.

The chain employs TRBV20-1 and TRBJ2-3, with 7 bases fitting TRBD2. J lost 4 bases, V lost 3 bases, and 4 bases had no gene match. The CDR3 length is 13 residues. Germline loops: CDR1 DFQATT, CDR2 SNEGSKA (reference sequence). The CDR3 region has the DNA TGCAGTGCTAGTCGGGGGGTGGCAGATACGCAGTATTTT. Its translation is CSASRGVADTQYF.

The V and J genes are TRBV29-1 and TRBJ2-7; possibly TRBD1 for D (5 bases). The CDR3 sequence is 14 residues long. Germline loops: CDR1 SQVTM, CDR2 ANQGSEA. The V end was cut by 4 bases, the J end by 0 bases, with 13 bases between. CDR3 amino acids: CSVGWQGSSYEQYF. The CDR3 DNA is TGCAGCGTTGGATGGCAGGGTTCCTCCTACGAGCAGTACTTC.

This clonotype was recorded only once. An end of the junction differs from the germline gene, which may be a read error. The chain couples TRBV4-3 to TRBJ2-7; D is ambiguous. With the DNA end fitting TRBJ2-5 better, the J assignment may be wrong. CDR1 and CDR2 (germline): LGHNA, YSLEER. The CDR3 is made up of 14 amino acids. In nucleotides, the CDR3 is TGCGCCAGCAGCCAAGATGCGTTCCAAGGGACCCAGTACTTC. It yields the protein CASSQDAFQGTQYF.

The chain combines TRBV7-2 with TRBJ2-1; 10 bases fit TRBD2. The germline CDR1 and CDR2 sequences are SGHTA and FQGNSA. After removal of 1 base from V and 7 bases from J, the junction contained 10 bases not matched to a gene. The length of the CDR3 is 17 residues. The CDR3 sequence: CASSLGRAGGPLNEQFF. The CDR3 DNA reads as TGTGCCAGCAGCTTAGGGCGAGCGGGGGGGCCCTTGAATGAGCAGTTCTTC.

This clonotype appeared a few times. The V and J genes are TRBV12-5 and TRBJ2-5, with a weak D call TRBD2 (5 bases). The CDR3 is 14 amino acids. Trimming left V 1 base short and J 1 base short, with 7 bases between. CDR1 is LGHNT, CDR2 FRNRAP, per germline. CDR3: CASGLAGSQETQYF. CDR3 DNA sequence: TGTGCTAGTGGTTTGGCTGGGAGCCAAGAGACCCAGTACTTC.

CDR3 amino acids: CASSSVTSSYEQYF. In DNA, the CDR3 is TGTGCCAGCAGTTCAGTCACCAGCTCCTACGAGCAGTACTTC. The V and J genes are TRBV6-2 or TRBV6-3 and TRBJ2-7, with D hard to call. Trimming removed 4 bases from V and 0 bases from J, with 10 bases in between. CDR3 size: 14 residues. Germline assignment: CDR1 MNHEY and CDR2 SVGEGT.

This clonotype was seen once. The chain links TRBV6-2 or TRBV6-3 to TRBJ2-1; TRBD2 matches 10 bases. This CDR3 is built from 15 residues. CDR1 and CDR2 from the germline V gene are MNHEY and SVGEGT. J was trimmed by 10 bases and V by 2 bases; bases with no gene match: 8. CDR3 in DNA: TGTGCCAGCAGTTACAATACGGGACTAGCGAGAGAGCAGTTCTTC. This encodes CASSYNTGLAREQFF.

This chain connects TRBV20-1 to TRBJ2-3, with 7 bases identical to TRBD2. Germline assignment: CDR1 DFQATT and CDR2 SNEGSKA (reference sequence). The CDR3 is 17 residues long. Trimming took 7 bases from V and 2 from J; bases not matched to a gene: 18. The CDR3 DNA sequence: TGCAGTGTTAGTCCCCTAAGCGGGCGGGGGAACACAGATACGCAGTATTTT. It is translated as CSVSPLSGRGNTDTQYF.

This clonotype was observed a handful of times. CDR3 in amino acids: CASSRAGATYNEQFF. The DNA of the CDR3 is TGTGCCAGCAGTCGGGCGGGGGCGACCTACAATGAGCAGTTCTTC. This rearrangement joins TRBV6-2 or TRBV6-3 to TRBJ2-1; weak D call: TRBD2 (7 bases). The CDR3 sequence is 15 residues long. Germline V gene data show CDR1 as MNHEY and CDR2 as SVGEGT. The V gene lost 5 bases and the J gene lost 2 bases, with 13 bases spanning the gap.

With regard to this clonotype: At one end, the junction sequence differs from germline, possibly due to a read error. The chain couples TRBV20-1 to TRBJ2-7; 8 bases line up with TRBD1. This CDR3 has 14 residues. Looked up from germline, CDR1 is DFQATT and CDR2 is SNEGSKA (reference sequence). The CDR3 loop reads CGAAERGTGYEQYF. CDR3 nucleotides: TGCGGTGCAGCCGAAAGGGGGACAGGCTACGAGCAGTACTTC.

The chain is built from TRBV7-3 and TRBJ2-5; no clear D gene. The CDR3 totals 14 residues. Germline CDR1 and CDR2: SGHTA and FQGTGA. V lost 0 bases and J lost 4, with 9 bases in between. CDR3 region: CASSLTGQGETQYF. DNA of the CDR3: TGTGCCAGCAGCTTAACTGGCCAAGGAGAGACCCAGTACTTC.

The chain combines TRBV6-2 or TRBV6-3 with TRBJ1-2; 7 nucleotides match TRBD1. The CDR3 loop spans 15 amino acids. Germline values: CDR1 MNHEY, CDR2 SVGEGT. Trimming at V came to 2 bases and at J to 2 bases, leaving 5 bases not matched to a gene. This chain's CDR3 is CASSYGEGANYGYTF. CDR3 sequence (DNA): TGTGCCAGCAGTTACGGGGAGGGGGCGAACTATGGCTACACCTTC.

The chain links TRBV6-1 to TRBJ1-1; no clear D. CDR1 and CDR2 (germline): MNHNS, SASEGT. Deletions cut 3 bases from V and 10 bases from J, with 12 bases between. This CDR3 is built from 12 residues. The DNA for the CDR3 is TGTGCCAGCAGTGAGTACCGGGGAACAGCTTTCTTT. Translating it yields CASSEYRGTAFF.

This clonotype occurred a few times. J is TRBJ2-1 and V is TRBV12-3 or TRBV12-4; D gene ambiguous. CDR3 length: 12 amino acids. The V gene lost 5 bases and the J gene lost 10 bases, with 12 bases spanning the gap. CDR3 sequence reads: CASSPAGREQFF. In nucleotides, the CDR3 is TGTGCCAGCAGTCCAGCTGGACGGGAGCAGTTCTTC.

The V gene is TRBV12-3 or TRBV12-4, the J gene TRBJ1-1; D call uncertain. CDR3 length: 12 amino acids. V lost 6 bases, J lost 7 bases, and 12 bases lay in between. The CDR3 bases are TGTGCCAGCAGCCTGCGGCGGAGTGAAGCTTTCTTT. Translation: CASSLRRSEAFF.

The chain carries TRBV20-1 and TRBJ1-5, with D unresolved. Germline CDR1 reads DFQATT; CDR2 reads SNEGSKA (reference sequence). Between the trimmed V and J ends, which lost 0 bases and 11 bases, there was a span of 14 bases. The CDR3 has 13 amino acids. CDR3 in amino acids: CSAREGSLMAQHF. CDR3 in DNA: TGCAGTGCTAGAGAAGGGTCCCTCATGGCCCAGCATTTT.

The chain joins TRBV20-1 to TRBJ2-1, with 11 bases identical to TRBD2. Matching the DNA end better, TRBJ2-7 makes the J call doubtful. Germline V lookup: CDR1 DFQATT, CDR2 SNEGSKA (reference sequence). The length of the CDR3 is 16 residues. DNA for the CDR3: TGCAGTGCTACACTAGCGGGGGCCCCAACCTACAATGAGCAGTACTTC. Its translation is CSATLAGAPTYNEQYF.

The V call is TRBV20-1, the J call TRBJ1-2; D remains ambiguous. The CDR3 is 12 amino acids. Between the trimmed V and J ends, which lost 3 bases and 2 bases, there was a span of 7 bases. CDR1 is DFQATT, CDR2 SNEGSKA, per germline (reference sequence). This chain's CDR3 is CSASNGNYGYTF. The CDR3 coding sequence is TGCAGTGCTAGCAATGGGAACTATGGCTACACCTTC.

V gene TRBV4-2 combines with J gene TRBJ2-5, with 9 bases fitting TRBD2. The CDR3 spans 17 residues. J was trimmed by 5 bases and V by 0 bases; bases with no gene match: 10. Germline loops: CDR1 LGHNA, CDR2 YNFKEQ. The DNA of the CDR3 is TGTGCCAGCAGCCAAGATCCGGCGGGGGGGCTTCTGGAGACCCAGTACTTC. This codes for CASSQDPAGGLLETQYF.

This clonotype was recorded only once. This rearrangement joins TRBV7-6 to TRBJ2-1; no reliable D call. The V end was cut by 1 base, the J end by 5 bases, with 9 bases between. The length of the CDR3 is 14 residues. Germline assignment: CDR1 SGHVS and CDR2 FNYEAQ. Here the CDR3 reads CASSLETSNNEQFF. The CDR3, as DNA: TGTGCCAGCAGCTTAGAAACCAGTAACAATGAGCAGTTCTTC.

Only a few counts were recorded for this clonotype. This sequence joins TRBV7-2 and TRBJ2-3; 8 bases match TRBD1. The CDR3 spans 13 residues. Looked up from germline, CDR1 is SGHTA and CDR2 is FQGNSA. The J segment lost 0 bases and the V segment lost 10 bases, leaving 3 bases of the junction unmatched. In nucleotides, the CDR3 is TGTGCCACGCGACAGGGGAGCACAGATACGCAGTATTTT. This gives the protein CATRQGSTDTQYF. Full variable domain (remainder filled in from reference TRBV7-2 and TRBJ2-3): GAGVSQSPSNKVTEKGKDVELRCDPISGHTALYWYRQSLGQGLEFLIYFQGNSAPDKSGLPSDRFSAERTGGSVSTLTIQRTQQEDSAVYLCATRQGSTDTQYFGPGTRLTVL.

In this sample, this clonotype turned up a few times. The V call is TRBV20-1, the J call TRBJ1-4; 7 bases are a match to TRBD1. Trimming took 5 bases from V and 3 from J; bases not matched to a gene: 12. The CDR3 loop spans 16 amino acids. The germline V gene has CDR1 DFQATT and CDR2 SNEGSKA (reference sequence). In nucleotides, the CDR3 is TGCAGTGCTTCGCGGACAGGCCTTGGGGCTAATGAAAAACTGTTTTTT. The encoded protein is CSASRTGLGANEKLFF.

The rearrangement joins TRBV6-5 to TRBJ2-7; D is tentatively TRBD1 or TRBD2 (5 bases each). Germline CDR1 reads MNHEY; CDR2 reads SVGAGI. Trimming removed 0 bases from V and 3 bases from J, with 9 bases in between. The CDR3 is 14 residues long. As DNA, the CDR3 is TGTGCCAGCAGTTACTCCCAGGGACGCTACGAGCAGTACTTC. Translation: CASSYSQGRYEQYF.

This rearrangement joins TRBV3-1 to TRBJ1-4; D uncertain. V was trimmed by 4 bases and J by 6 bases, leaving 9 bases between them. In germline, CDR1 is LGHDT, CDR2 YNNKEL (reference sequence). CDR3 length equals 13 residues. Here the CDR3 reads CASSPYVDEKLFF. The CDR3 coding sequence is TGTGCCAGCAGCCCGTACGTAGATGAAAAACTGTTTTTT.